These T cell receptor beta chains were read from a single sample in a study of vaccination effects on CD4 cells after COVID-19. Sequencing used immunoSEQ multiplex PCR; TCRdb keeps in-frame clones, though not all of them. In the table there are almost 40,000 clones, over 80% of which are singletons. The antigens these receptors bind are not known. The sample consisted of CD4+ T cells from PBMCs cultured without peptide, taken before COVID-19 vaccination. Receptor source: a human donor who received a COVID-19 vaccine. The CDR3 runs from the conserved cysteine through the conserved F or W. A D gene is named only where the DNA matches it firmly. Not all rows give a size; the values are once, few, many and, for expanded clones, a class.

TRBV18	-	-	TRBJ1-4	TGTGCCAGCTCACCTGTCGGGTACAGTGAAAAACTGTTTTTT	CASSPVGYSEKLFF
TRBV2	-	TRBD1	TRBJ1-1	TGTGCCAGCAGTTACAGGGGCCTTAACACTGAAGCTTTCTTT	CASSYRGLNTEAFF
TRBV2	-	-	TRBJ2-3	TGTGCCAGCAGTGAAGCGCTGGGGGGCACAGATACGCAGTATTTT	CASSEALGGTDTQYF
TRBV19	-	-	TRBJ1-1	TGTGCCAGTAGCGAATGGGGGATGAACACTGAAGCTTTCTTT	CASSEWGMNTEAFF
TRBV5-5	-	-	TRBJ1-1	TGTGCCAGCAAAGACCGCCTCGGGGGGTCGGACACTGAAGCTTTCTTT	CASKDRLGGSDTEAFF
TRBV12-3/TRBV12-4	-	-	TRBJ1-5	TGTGCCAGCAGTTCCCTTGCCAATCAGCCCCAGCATTTT	CASSSLANQPQHF
TRBV7-3	-	-	TRBJ1-1	TGTGCCAGCAGCTTTGAGGCCGCTCAGGGCACTGAAGCTTTCTTT	CASSFEAAQGTEAFF
TRBV28	once	-	TRBJ2-1	TGTGCCAGCAGTTCCTACATTCAGGGGATCTCGGAGCAGTTCTTC	CASSSYIQGISEQFF
TRBV11-2	-	-	TRBJ1-4	TGTGCCAGCAGCTTAGGAGGAAGACCGGGTGAAAAACTGTTTTTT	CASSLGGRPGEKLFF
TRBV6-6	-	-	TRBJ2-2	TGTGCCAGCAGAACCGGGACACCGAACACCGGGGAGCTGTTTTTT	CASRTGTPNTGELFF
TRBV6-5	-	TRBD2	TRBJ2-1	TGTGCCAGCAGTTACGCTAGCGGCTACAATGAGCAGTTCTTC	CASSYASGYNEQFF